A single T cell receptor (beta chain) is shown here with its context. As yet, its antigen is unknown. The data derive from a study of T cells after yellow fever vaccination. Notes on the study in general: Within FACS-sorted repertoires, abundant clonotypes contaminating from the bulk population could be present. Detected again after the booster were most primary-vaccination clones, at roughly 95% CD4 and approximately 85% CD8.

In TCRdb, the 5' RACE reads were re-called with MiXCR into one record per CDR3 protein. The sample shows a few hundred thousand distinct CDR3 sequences, roughly 13% of them seen only once. The germline V gene encodes CDR1 SGHVS and CDR2 FQNEAQ. This CDR3 has 15 amino acids. The trim removed 5 bases at V and 5 bases at J, leaving 10 bases unmatched. The clonotype was recovered from a man aged 25 to 40 who received the YFV17D yellow fever vaccine. This specimen consisted of CD4+ T cells sorted from PBMCs, obtained 45 days after the yellow fever booster vaccination. The genes are TRBV7-8 and TRBJ2-7; the match to TRBD1 covers 9 bases. The CDR3 nucleotides are TGTGCCAGCAGCCGTACGGGACAGGGTAGGAACGAGCAGTACTTC. This sequence encodes CASSRTGQGRNEQYF.